Below, 20 T cell receptor beta chains from the same sample are listed, as sequenced in a study of graft-versus-host responses after intestinal transplantation. Method: immunoSEQ multiplex PCR; TCRdb's copy keeps in-frame clones and lacks some. The sample lists over 60,000 clones, roughly 92% seen once, with 6.5% to 8% in the top ten. Here the sequenced sample was bone marrow, taken 734 days after intestinal transplantation. These receptors all come from a human patient who received an intestinal transplant, so some T cells may come from the graft donor.

The chain combines TRBV5-6 with TRBJ2-7; 8 positions agree with TRBD2. J was trimmed by 5 bases and V by 0 bases; bases with no gene match: 7. The V gene's germline CDR1 is SGHDT and CDR2 YYEEEE. The CDR3 has 15 residues. In nucleotides, the CDR3 is TGTGCCAGCAGCTTGGATCCGGGAGGGCCCGACGAGCAGTACTTC. It specifies CASSLDPGGPDEQYF.

This sequence joins TRBV10-3 and TRBJ2-1; 7 positions agree with TRBD2. The CDR3 is 14 amino acids. The V and J ends lost 6 bases and 3 bases, in that order; junction bases with no gene match: 5. CDR1 and CDR2 (germline): ENHRY, SYGVKD. The CDR3 region has the DNA TGTGCCATCAGAGGGCGGGAGCACTACAATGAGCAGTTCTTC. It encodes CAIRGREHYNEQFF.

This clone has only a few counts. This sequence joins TRBV7-9 and TRBJ1-6; D is perhaps TRBD1 (6 bases). The CDR3 runs 15 residues. In germline, CDR1 is SEHNR, CDR2 FQNEAQ (reference sequence). Trimming removed 7 bases at V and 14 bases at J, with 24 bases between. In DNA, the CDR3 is TGTGCCAGCAAGGTGACGGGGGGCGCGGGTACAACCCTCCACTTT. Encoded protein: CASKVTGGAGTTLHF. Full variable domain (rest looked up from reference TRBV7-9 and TRBJ1-6): DTGVSQNPRHKITKRGQNVTFRCDPISEHNRLYWYRQTLGQGPEFLTYFQNEAQLEKSRLLSDRFSAERPKGSFSTLEIQRTEQGDSAMYLCASKVTGGAGTTLHFGNGTRLTVT.

CDR3 bases: TGTGCCAGCAGTGGTTCGGGGGGCGACTATGGCTACACCTTC. Translated: CASSGSGGDYGYTF. The chain couples TRBV2 to TRBJ1-2, with D perhaps TRBD1 (6 bases). CDR1 SNHLY and CDR2 FYNNEI come from the germline V gene. Trimming cost V 4 bases and J 3 bases, with 12 bases left between them. This CDR3 spans 14 amino acids.

The chain carries TRBV5-4 and TRBJ2-1, with 7 nucleotides matching TRBD2. Per germline, CDR1 SGHNT and CDR2 YYREEE (reference sequence). After removal of 3 bases from V and 0 bases from J, the junction contained 3 bases not matched to a gene. The CDR3 sequence is 15 residues long. The CDR3 DNA is TGTGCCAGCAGCTCGCGGGAGAGCTCCTACAATGAGCAGTTCTTC. Translating it yields CASSSRESSYNEQFF.

This rearrangement joins TRBV5-4 to TRBJ2-1, with TRBD2 identical over 9 bases. V dropped 4 bases and J dropped 7; count of bases not matched to a gene: 12. The CDR3 has 16 amino acids. Germline values: CDR1 SGHNT, CDR2 YYREEE (reference sequence). The CDR3 reads CASSGKAGGHGNEQFF. The CDR3, as DNA: TGTGCCAGCAGCGGAAAAGCGGGGGGCCACGGGAATGAGCAGTTCTTC. The full variable domain, with the rest looked up from reference TRBV5-4 and TRBJ2-1, is ETGVTQSPTHLIKTRGQQVTLRCSSQSGHNTVSWYQQALGQGPQFIFQYYREEENGRGNFPPRFSGLQFPNYSSELNVNALELDDSALYLCASSGKAGGHGNEQFFGPGTRLTVL.

The V and J genes are TRBV4-1 and TRBJ1-2; the match to TRBD1 covers 10 bases. CDR3 length equals 16 residues. Germline assignment: CDR1 MGHRA and CDR2 YSYEKL. V lost 1 base, J lost 6 bases, and 8 bases stayed unmatched. The CDR3 here is CASSQAPTGGVDGYTF. In nucleotides, the CDR3 is TGCGCCAGCAGCCAAGCCCCGACAGGGGGCGTTGATGGCTACACCTTC.

The chain joins TRBV5-6 to TRBJ2-2, with a possible D match to TRBD1 (6 bases). The CDR3 extends over 15 amino acids. The germline gives CDR1 SGHDT, CDR2 YYEEEE. V was clipped by 0 bases and J by 3 bases, with 9 bases between them. CDR3 sequence: CASSLEQGHTGELFF. In DNA form, the CDR3 reads TGTGCCAGCAGCTTGGAACAGGGCCACACCGGGGAGCTGTTTTTT.

The chain has TRBV25-1 and TRBJ2-7, with 9 nucleotides matching TRBD1. Germline-derived CDR1 and CDR2 are MGHDK and SYGVNS. The CDR3 totals 12 residues. V dropped 7 bases and J dropped 6; count of bases not matched to a gene: 4. The CDR3 region is CASMGQGLEQYF. The CDR3 nucleotides read TGTGCCAGCATGGGACAGGGACTCGAGCAGTACTTC.

The gene calls are TRBV20-1 and TRBJ2-7; the D is unclear. V shed 0 bases and J shed 2 bases, with 2 bases lying between them. CDR1 is DFQATT and CDR2 is SNEGSKA in the germline V gene (reference sequence). The CDR3 length is 11 residues. CDR3 nucleotide sequence: TGCAGTGCTAGAGAAGCCTACGAGCAGTACTTC. Translation: CSAREAYEQYF.

The chain uses TRBV6-1 and TRBJ1-2; TRBD1 matches 12 bases. Trimming removed 1 base from V and 7 bases from J; junction bases left unmatched: 13. Germline lookup yields CDR1 MNHNS and CDR2 SASEGT. The length of the CDR3 is 18 residues. DNA for the CDR3: TGTGCCAGCAGTGAAGTCCCCTACTCCGGGACAGGGGGCCCTGGCTACACCTTC. It encodes CASSEVPYSGTGGPGYTF.

The rearrangement uses TRBV6-6 and TRBJ1-2; 9 bases are shared with TRBD1. V lost 7 bases and J lost 3; bases outside the gene matches: 6. Germline CDR1 and CDR2: MNHNY and SVGAGI (reference sequence). The CDR3 is 14 residues long. The CDR3 protein is CASTNRDRDYGYTF. The DNA for the CDR3 is TGTGCCAGCACCAACCGGGACAGGGACTATGGCTACACCTTC.

V is TRBV6-5 and J is TRBJ2-2; no clear D. The CDR3 extends over 14 amino acids. Germline loops: CDR1 MNHEY, CDR2 SVGAGI. V lost 2 bases, J lost 6 bases, and 10 bases lay in between. The CDR3 sequence: CASSYVGYSGELFF. The DNA for the CDR3 is TGTGCCAGCAGTTACGTGGGGTACTCCGGGGAGCTGTTTTTT.

The table lists this clone with a few counts. The rearrangement links TRBV6-4 to TRBJ2-6; D gene uncertain. This CDR3 comprises 14 residues. Germline assignment: CDR1 MRHNA and CDR2 SNTAGT. The ends were cut back, 4 bases at V and 0 bases at J, with 4 bases in the middle. The CDR3 loop reads CASSAYSGANVLTF. The CDR3 nucleotides read TGTGCCAGCAGTGCTTACTCTGGGGCCAACGTCCTGACTTTC.

The J gene is TRBJ2-3, the V gene TRBV7-9; D ambiguous. Trimming removed 2 bases from V and 4 bases from J, with 10 bases in between. The CDR3 runs 14 residues. Germline loops: CDR1 SEHNR, CDR2 FQNEAQ (reference sequence). This chain's CDR3 is CASSLMGEADTQYF. CDR3 sequence (DNA): TGTGCCAGCAGCTTAATGGGTGAAGCAGATACGCAGTATTTT.

V is TRBV18 and J is TRBJ2-5, with D perhaps matching TRBD1 (6 bases). V was cut by 0 bases and J by 6 bases, with 14 bases left in between. Germline values: CDR1 KGHSH, CDR2 LQKENI. The CDR3 is 15 amino acids. The CDR3 DNA follows: TGTGCCAGCTCACCACCGGGGCCGACAGGAAAGACCCAGTACTTC. The encoded protein is CASSPPGPTGKTQYF.

Here the CDR3 DNA reads TGTGCCAGCAGTTTATTACGAAACTCCCCCCGGGGATATAATTCACCCCTCCACTTT. Its translation is CASSLLRNSPRGYNSPLHF. This chain uses TRBV27 with TRBJ1-6; D call uncertain. Trimming left V 1 base short and J 4 bases short, with 20 bases between. The germline V gene encodes CDR1 MNHEY and CDR2 SMNVEV (reference sequence). The CDR3 consists of 19 residues.

J is TRBJ2-3 and V is TRBV5-6; 10 bases map to TRBD2. From germline, CDR1 is SGHDT and CDR2 YYEEEE. V shed 0 bases, J shed 4 bases, and the junction held 5 bases outside the gene matches. The CDR3 covers 16 residues. DNA of the CDR3: TGTGCCAGCAGCTTGGCCCCCGGACTAGCGGCAGATACGCAGTATTTT. Its protein product is CASSLAPGLAADTQYF.

The chain employs TRBV28 and TRBJ2-7; D perhaps matches TRBD1 (6 bases). V was trimmed by 4 bases and J by 3 bases, leaving 13 bases between them. CDR1 and CDR2 from the germline V gene are MDHEN and SYDVKM. The CDR3 contains 14 residues. The CDR3 DNA is TGTGCCAGCAGTTCCCCCAGCAGGGGCTACGAGCAGTACTTC. It is translated as CASSSPSRGYEQYF.

V gene TRBV5-4 combines with J gene TRBJ2-1; D is uncertain. From germline, CDR1 is SGHNT and CDR2 YYREEE (reference sequence). The germline V and J ends were trimmed by 1 base and 10 bases, with 12 bases remaining between them. CDR3 size: 13 residues. CDR3 sequence (DNA): TGTGCCAGCAGCTTGTTCTCTGCGGAAGAGCAGTTCTTC. Encoded protein: CASSLFSAEEQFF. Combining the CDR3 with reference TRBV5-4 and TRBJ2-1 gives the whole variable domain ETGVTQSPTHLIKTRGQQVTLRCSSQSGHNTVSWYQQALGQGPQFIFQYYREEENGRGNFPPRFSGLQFPNYSSELNVNALELDDSALYLCASSLFSAEEQFFGPGTRLTVL.